These T cell receptor beta chains were read from a single sample in a study of T cells in Graves' hyperthyroidism and ophthalmopathy. TCRdb itself ran the multiplex PCR reads through MiXCR, one entry per CDR3 protein. This repertoire shows roughly 500,000 distinct CDR3 sequences, approximately 49% found once; its top ten account for about 43%. The sequenced sample consisted of peripheral blood or thyroid tissue (not recorded which). The source of these receptors is an adult woman with Graves' disease, either hyperthyroidism or ophthalmopathy (not recorded which). CDR3s include the opening cysteine and the closing phenylalanine or tryptophan. The order of the fields is D gene, J gene, V gene, clone size, CDR3 protein, CDR3 DNA. D genes are given only for firm matches. Some rows have no size entry. The others give once, few or many, or a class for an expanded clone.

. | TRBJ1-2 | TRBV7-9 | . | CASSYGSTNYGYTF | TGTGCCAGCAGCTACGGCAGTACTAACTATGGCTACACCTTC
. | TRBJ1-1 | TRBV2 | many | CASSARLPRGTEAFF | TGTGCCAGCAGTGCCAGGCTTCCGAGGGGCACTGAAGCTTTCTTT
TRBD1 | TRBJ1-1 | TRBV4-3 | once | CASSQGGQGPWRTEAFF | TGCGCCAGCAGCCAAGGCGGACAGGGCCCCTGGCGAACTGAAGCTTTCTTT
. | TRBJ1-6 | TRBV2 | . | CASRDGHPNSPLHF | TGTGCCAGCCGTGATGGACATCCAAATTCACCCCTCCACTTT
. | TRBJ1-2 | TRBV5-8 | many | CASSLTAAFGYTF | TGTGCCAGCAGCTTAACGGCAGCCTTTGGCTACACCTTC
. | TRBJ1-1 | TRBV7-8 | few | CASSFGSEAFF | TGTGCCAGCAGCTTCGGCTCTGAAGCTTTCTTT
. | TRBJ2-7 | TRBV29-1 | . | CSSYWGDSYEQYF | TGCAGCAGTTACTGGGGAGACTCCTACGAGCAGTACTTC
TRBD2 | TRBJ2-2 | TRBV10-3 | . | CAISERTSGELFF | TGTGCCATCAGTGAGAGGACTAGCGGGGAGCTGTTTTTT
. | TRBJ2-7 | TRBV7-9 | . | CASSPEGFSYEQYF | TGTGCCAGCAGCCCCGAGGGGTTTTCCTACGAGCAGTACTTC
TRBD2 | TRBJ2-7 | TRBV3-1 | many | CASSHGLAGGQQYF | TGTGCCAGCAGCCACGGACTAGCGGGAGGACAGCAGTACTTC
. | TRBJ1-6 | TRBV14 | many | CASSLTPGTNSPLHF | TGTGCCAGCAGCCTCACTCCGGGGACGAATTCACCCCTCCACTTT
. | TRBJ2-2 | TRBV7-9 | . | CASSAKFGRELFF | TGTGCCAGCAGCGCAAAGTTCGGCCGGGAGCTGTTTTTT
TRBD1 | TRBJ1-3 | TRBV7-9 | . | CASSPRGQSFRNTIYF | TGTGCCAGCAGCCCTCGGGGACAGAGCTTTAGGAACACCATATATTTT
. | TRBJ2-7 | TRBV10-2 | . | CASRSAGTYEQYF | TGCGCCAGCAGAAGCGCCGGGACCTACGAGCAGTACTTC
. | TRBJ1-5 | TRBV10-3 | many | CAISDDRADVGTQHF | TGTGCCATCAGTGATGACCGGGCCGACGTAGGGACCCAGCATTTT
. | TRBJ2-6 | TRBV5-5 | . | CASSHGAGANVLTF | TGTGCCAGCAGTCATGGGGCAGGGGCCAACGTCCTGACTTTC
TRBD2 | TRBJ2-7 | TRBV10-3 | . | CAISSGGSRDEQYF | TGTGCCATCAGCTCGGGCGGGAGTAGGGACGAGCAGTACTTC
. | TRBJ1-2 | TRBV28 | few | CASSPAGTMGGYTF | TGTGCCAGCAGCCCGGCGGGGACTATGGGGGGCTACACCTTC
. | TRBJ1-5 | TRBV5-1 | many | CASSLGQNNQPQHF | TGCGCCAGCAGCCTGGGACAAAACAATCAGCCCCAGCATTTT
. | TRBJ2-6 | TRBV29-1 | many | CSVVVSSGANVLTF | TGCAGCGTCGTCGTCTCCTCTGGGGCCAACGTCCTGACTTTC
. | TRBJ2-7 | TRBV27 | . | CASIRDRDSTYEQYF | TGTGCCAGCATCAGGGACCGGGACTCAACCTACGAGCAGTACTTC
. | TRBJ1-6 | TRBV7-2 | once | CASSLEGYSNQPLHF | TGTGCCAGCAGCTTGGAAGGATATAGCAATCAGCCCCTCCACTTT
TRBD2 | TRBJ2-7 | TRBV7-9 | . | CASSPIFGAGGEQYF | TGTGCCAGCAGCCCCATCTTCGGAGCGGGAGGCGAGCAGTACTTC
. | TRBJ1-5 | TRBV6-6 | . | CASSYLVQNQPQHF | TGTGCCAGCAGTTACTTGGTGCAAAATCAGCCCCAGCATTTT
. | TRBJ1-4 | TRBV19 | . | CATESRGRATNEKLFF | TGTGCCACGGAAAGCCGGGGGCGAGCAACTAATGAAAAACTGTTTTTT
TRBD1 | TRBJ1-1 | TRBV7-2 | many | CASSYTRGHLNTEAFF | TGTGCCAGCAGCTATACCAGGGGGCATTTGAACACTGAAGCTTTCTTT
. | TRBJ1-2 | TRBV30 | . | CAWSPRQANYGYTF | TGTGCCTGGAGTCCACGACAGGCTAACTATGGCTACACCTTC
TRBD1 | TRBJ1-6 | TRBV25-1 | many | CASSEPGGWSPLHF | TGTGCCAGCAGTGAACCAGGGGGTTGGTCACCCCTCCACTTT
. | TRBJ1-2 | TRBV20-1 | many | CSARDLAGANYGYTF | TGCAGTGCTAGAGATTTGGCCGGAGCTAACTATGGCTACACCTTC
. | TRBJ1-1 | TRBV12-3/TRBV12-4 | many | CASSPGFGEAFF | TGTGCCAGCAGTCCAGGGTTTGGGGAAGCTTTCTTT
. | TRBJ1-3 | TRBV14 | . | CASSQEAGSSGNTIYF | TGTGCCAGCAGCCAAGAAGCGGGGAGCTCTGGAAACACCATATATTTT
TRBD2 | TRBJ2-7 | TRBV15 | . | CATSRRIAGSYEQYF | TGTGCCACCAGCAGACGTATAGCGGGGAGCTACGAGCAGTACTTC
. | TRBJ1-4 | TRBV20-1 | many | CSARGVGVTNEKLFF | TGCAGTGCTAGGGGAGTCGGGGTAACTAATGAAAAACTGTTTTTT
. | TRBJ1-1 | TRBV14 | . | CASSGFMGTEAFF | TGTGCCAGCAGCGGCTTCATGGGTACTGAAGCTTTCTTT
. | TRBJ1-5 | TRBV2 | . | CASSLTGIWVQPQHF | TGTGCCAGCAGCCTAACGGGGATCTGGGTCCAGCCCCAGCATTTT
. | TRBJ2-2 | TRBV5-1 | . | CASGRGNTGELFF | TGCGCCAGCGGTCGCGGAAACACCGGGGAGCTGTTTTTT
. | TRBJ2-5 | TRBV2 | . | CASCPGGTEGWETQYF | TGTGCCAGCTGCCCCGGCGGGACGGAAGGCTGGGAGACCCAGTACTTC
. | TRBJ2-5 | TRBV10-2 | many | CASSEQEEWQTQYF | TGCGCCAGCAGTGAGCAGGAGGAGTGGCAGACCCAGTACTTC
. | TRBJ2-7 | TRBV29-1 | . | CSYQGRVYEQYF | TGCAGCTACCAGGGTCGAGTCTACGAGCAGTACTTC
TRBD1 | TRBJ2-5 | TRBV7-2 | few | CASSQRTGEGAQYF | TGCGCCAGCAGCCAGAGGACAGGCGAAGGGGCCCAGTACTTC
TRBD2 | TRBJ2-7 | TRBV20-1 | many | CSARTLAGGSYEQYF | TGCAGTGCAAGAACGCTAGCGGGAGGCTCCTACGAGCAGTACTTC
TRBD1 | TRBJ1-4 | TRBV6-2/TRBV6-3 | few | CASSYSGGGVGEKLFF | TGTGCCAGCAGTTACTCGGGAGGGGGCGTAGGCGAAAAACTGTTTTTT
. | TRBJ2-7 | TRBV5-1 | . | CASRAPGSSYEQYF | TGCGCCAGCAGAGCACCGGGGTCGTCCTACGAGCAGTACTTC
TRBD1 | TRBJ1-1 | TRBV11-2 | . | CASRTGVGNTEAFF | TGTGCCAGTCGGACAGGGGTCGGAAACACTGAAGCTTTCTTT
TRBD1 | TRBJ1-2 | TRBV5-4 | . | CASSQPQGTITF | TGTGCCAGCAGCCAACCACAGGGGACGATCACCTTC